The clone carrying this T cell receptor beta chain occurred a few times. This specimen belongs to a study of T-cell reconstitution after alpha-beta-depleted transplantation in children. The V gene lost 0 bases and the J gene lost 2 bases, with 17 bases spanning the gap. Germline V gene lookup returns CDR1 MNHEY and CDR2 SVGAGI. This CDR3 has 18 residues. The authors prepared the TCRbeta library with unique molecular identifiers. MiXCR, applied by TCRdb to the PCR reads, yields one record per CDR3 protein. The sample comprises approximately 420,000 distinct CDR3 sequences, approximately 10% of which are singletons, and about 5% rests with the top ten.

The TCR comes from a human donor who donated a stem cell graft to a child with acute myeloid leukemia. The chain couples TRBV6-5 to TRBJ2-1; possibly TRBD1 for D (5 bases). Sequenced here: PBMCs from the stem cell graft donor, sampled from the stem cell graft. CDR3 amino acids: CASSYSGPGNFAYNEQFF. CDR3 sequence (DNA): TGTGCCAGCAGTTACTCGGGGCCCGGCAATTTTGCCTACAATGAGCAGTTCTTC.